These T cell receptor beta chains were read from a single sample in a study of blood T cell repertoires in COVID-19. Assay: immunoSEQ multiplex PCR; the TCRdb copy retains only in-frame clones and omits some. The sample includes 110,000 to 150,000 clones, roughly 84% of them seen just once. Sequencing was performed on peripheral blood. These receptors were obtained from a human donor in a cohort sampled during active COVID-19. Both conserved end residues are part of each CDR3. A D gene is named only where the DNA matches it firmly. Part of the rows lack a size; the others show once, few, many or a class for expanded clones.

cdr3_length d_call j_call v_call clone_size cdr3_nt cdr3_aa
13 - TRBJ1-1 TRBV2 - TGTGCCAGCAGTGGGACAACGAACACTGAAGCTTTCTTT CASSGTTNTEAFF
14 TRBD1 TRBJ2-5 TRBV2 - TGTGCCAGCAGTGAAGGCAGGGGGCAAGAGACCCAGTACTTC CASSEGRGQETQYF
15 TRBD2 TRBJ2-1 TRBV7-3 - TGTGCCAGCAGCTTAGCTAGCGGCACCTACAATGAGCAGTTCTTC CASSLASGTYNEQFF
14 TRBD1 TRBJ1-5 TRBV6-5 few TGTGCCAGCAGTTGGGGGACAGGGGACCAGCCCCAGCATTTT CASSWGTGDQPQHF
13 TRBD1 TRBJ2-2 TRBV5-1 - TGCGCCAGCAGTGGGACAGGGGTCGGGGAGCTGTTTTTT CASSGTGVGELFF
13 - TRBJ1-2 TRBV30 - TGTGCCTGGAGTGTATTTGGTGGAGGCGGCTACACCTTC CAWSVFGGGGYTF
15 - TRBJ1-1 TRBV6-2/TRBV6-3 - TGTGCCAGCAGTGCCCGGGGGGGTAGGAACACTGAAGCTTTCTTT CASSARGGRNTEAFF
16 TRBD1 TRBJ2-3 TRBV19 - TGTGCCAGTAGTACAACCCGGGACAGACGCACAGATACGCAGTATTTT CASSTTRDRRTDTQYF
16 - TRBJ2-2 TRBV3-1/TRBV3-2 few TGTGCCAGCAGCGTATACCAGGGTTCGAACACCGGGGAGCTGTTTTTT CASSVYQGSNTGELFF
16 - TRBJ2-7 TRBV12-5 many TGTGCTAGTGGTGATCCTGGACAGCTTGGGTCCTACGAGCAGTACTTC CASGDPGQLGSYEQYF
13 - TRBJ1-1 TRBV30 - TGTGCCTGGCAGACAGGACTGAACACTGAAGCTTTCTTT CAWQTGLNTEAFF
17 TRBD1 TRBJ1-1 TRBV13 many TGTGCCAGCAGCTCCAACCCGCCCGAGACAGGGCCCACTGAAGCTTTCTTT CASSSNPPETGPTEAFF
11 - TRBJ1-5 TRBV28 - TGTGCCAGCATTGATCCCCCCCTAACGCATTTT CASIDPPLTHF
14 - TRBJ1-2 TRBV6-1 - TGTGCCAGCAGTGACGCCGGGATGTCGGATGGCTACACCTTC CASSDAGMSDGYTF
12 - TRBJ1-2 TRBV11-3 - TGTGCCAGCAGCACAAGCCGAGGGGGCTACACCTTC CASSTSRGGYTF
14 - TRBJ1-5 TRBV6-5 - TGTGCCAGCAGTCTGGAGGGTGTTGGGCAGCCCCAGCATTTT CASSLEGVGQPQHF
16 - TRBJ2-5 TRBV11-3 - TGTGCCAGCAGCTTAGGCTTTAGGGGTGTTGGGGAGACCCAGTACTTC CASSLGFRGVGETQYF
13 - TRBJ2-1 TRBV7-7 - TGTGCCAGCAGCTTAGAAGGTGGAGGCGAGCAGTTCTTC CASSLEGGGEQFF
16 - TRBJ1-6 TRBV9 - TGTGCCAGCAGCGCCGGGGGGGGAAGGAAGGATTCACCCCTCCACTTT CASSAGGGRKDSPLHF
16 - TRBJ1-5 TRBV18 - TGTGCCAGCTCACCCATGGACACCAGAAGCAATCAGCCCCAGCATTTT CASSPMDTRSNQPQHF
13 - TRBJ1-2 TRBV18 few TGTGCCAGCTCACCATCAGGGGCAAATGGCTACACCTTC CASSPSGANGYTF
14 TRBD1 TRBJ2-5 TRBV2 - TGTGCCAGCGGGGACAGGGGGCTAACGGAGACCCAGTACTTC CASGDRGLTETQYF
13 - TRBJ1-1 TRBV19 - TGTGCCAGCCAATCAACAATGAACACTGAAGCTTTCTTT CASQSTMNTEAFF
14 - TRBJ1-1 TRBV19 - TGTGCCAGTAGTACTGTACAGAAGAACACTGAAGCTTTCTTT CASSTVQKNTEAFF
19 - TRBJ2-5 TRBV27 - TGTGCCAGCAGTCCTTCCCTTATAACACGACAGGTCTTGCAAGAGACCCAGTACTTC CASSPSLITRQVLQETQYF
13 TRBD1 TRBJ1-1 TRBV19 - TGTGCCAGTACCGGGACAGGGAACACTGAAGCTTTCTTT CASTGTGNTEAFF
16 TRBD1 TRBJ1-6 TRBV2 - TGTGCCAGCAGCTCCGACAGGGAGGAGGGTAATTCACCCCTCCACTTT CASSSDREEGNSPLHF
16 - TRBJ2-1 TRBV4-1 - TGCGCCAGCAGCCCTGTACAGGGCTTCACCTACAATGAGCAGTTCTTC CASSPVQGFTYNEQFF
20 TRBD2 TRBJ2-1 TRBV24-1 - TGTGCCACCAGTGATTCTCCGGGACTAGCGGGAGGGCCCACCTACAATGAGCAGTTCTTC CATSDSPGLAGGPTYNEQFF
12 TRBD1 TRBJ1-1 TRBV7-2 - TGTGCCAGCAGCCTCCGACAGGGTCCAGCTTTCTTT CASSLRQGPAFF
18 - TRBJ2-6 TRBV5-4 - TGTGCCAGCAGCTTGGGCGGACAGAACCCCTCTGGGGCCAACGTCCTGACTTTC CASSLGGQNPSGANVLTF
14 - TRBJ1-4 TRBV9 - TGTGCCAGCAGCGTCTCAGCAACTAATGAAAAACTGTTTTTT CASSVSATNEKLFF
14 - TRBJ1-2 TRBV30 - TGTGCCTGGACATCTTATGGAGCTAACTATGGCTACACCTTC CAWTSYGANYGYTF
19 - TRBJ1-5 TRBV18 - TGTGCCAGCTCACCACTTACCCCAAGGCGTGGGCAAACCTATCAGCCCCAGCATTTT CASSPLTPRRGQTYQPQHF
15 TRBD1 TRBJ2-1 TRBV6-2/TRBV6-3 - TGTGCCAGCAGTCCCCCGGGACAGGGGTACAATGAGCAGTTCTTC CASSPPGQGYNEQFF
15 TRBD1 TRBJ2-5 TRBV6-6 - TGTGCCAGCAGGCCCGGGACAGGGGGCCCAGAGACCCAGTACTTC CASRPGTGGPETQYF
17 TRBD2 TRBJ2-1 TRBV6-2/TRBV6-3 once TGTGCCAGCAGTTCCCCAGGAGCGGGAGGTTCCTACAATGAGCAGTTCTTC CASSSPGAGGSYNEQFF
16 TRBD1 TRBJ1-4 TRBV18 - TGTGCCAGCTCACAAGACAGGGCGACAACTAATGAAAAACTGTTTTTT CASSQDRATTNEKLFF
14 - TRBJ1-1 TRBV9 - TGTGCCAGCAGCGTAGTGACGGGTAGCGCTGAAGCTTTCTTT CASSVVTGSAEAFF
13 TRBD1 TRBJ1-3 TRBV10-3 - TGTGCCATCAGGACAGGGGCCAAAAACACCATATATTTT CAIRTGAKNTIYF
16 - TRBJ1-2 TRBV6-1 once TGTGCCAGCAGTGGGGTAGCCGGGGAGGGGCCCTATGGCTACACCTTC CASSGVAGEGPYGYTF
12 - TRBJ1-6 TRBV2 - TGTGCCAGCAGAGCGGGGAATTCACCCCTCCACTTT CASRAGNSPLHF
15 TRBD2 TRBJ2-7 TRBV20-1 once TGCAGTGCTAGTCCCTTAGGTAGCGGGACCTACGAGCAGTACTTC CSASPLGSGTYEQYF
18 TRBD1 TRBJ1-4 TRBV28 - TGTGCCAGCAGTTTAGGAGGGGGCGCCCGGATGGGTCACGAAAAACTGTTTTTT CASSLGGGARMGHEKLFF
13 TRBD1 TRBJ1-4 TRBV7-2 - TGTGCCAGCAGCTTTGACAGGGGTACGAAACTGTTTTTT CASSFDRGTKLFF
15 TRBD2 TRBJ2-1 TRBV4-1 - TGCGCCAGCAGCCAATGGAATAGCGGGAACAATGAGCAGTTCTTC CASSQWNSGNNEQFF
14 - TRBJ1-1 TRBV27 - TGTGCCAGCAGGAGGAGTGGCCTGAACACTGAAGCTTTCTTT CASRRSGLNTEAFF
17 - TRBJ2-6 TRBV7-3 - TGTGCCAGCAGCGTCTGGGACATTCACTCTGGGGCCAACGTCCTGACTTTC CASSVWDIHSGANVLTF